These T cell receptor beta chains were read from a single sample in a study of relationships among human T cell subsets. From the multiplex PCR reads, TCRdb called clonotypes with MiXCR, one entry per CDR3 protein. The table has some 5,400 distinct CDR3 sequences, roughly 69% seen once. Sequencing was carried out using CD8+ T cells sorted from blood. The receptors come from a man aged 40-49 years in good health. CDR3s leave out the opening cysteine and the closing phenylalanine or tryptophan. For some rows the clone size is stated as once, few or many, or as a class when expanded; others skip it.

CDR3,V,size
SVAAGPGNEQF,TRBV29-1,NA
SAKTTGDEQF,TRBV29-1,NA
ASSYEGSYGYT,TRBV6-5,NA
ASSQDTGTDPRRLF,TRBV14,NA
ASSKKTGGTGELF,TRBV21-1,NA
ASSQDESITLSGNTIY,TRBV4-1,NA
ASSHSGSFPSGANVLT,TRBV7-8,NA
SAASGVSYEQY,TRBV29-1,few
SARFRETQY,TRBV20-1,NA
ASSFRPSGVQETQY,TRBV7-9,NA
ASTGAHTSTDTQY,TRBV28,medium-sized
ASSFSSQETQY,TRBV13,NA
ASSLRAGNSYEQY,TRBV5-4,NA
ASSGRIKSTEQF,TRBV14,once
AWSGLAGDLTYNEQF,TRBV30,few
ASSQGTGTSREQY,TRBV4-2,NA
ASSLTGGKGYEQY,TRBV27,once
ASSLFRDLSSYEQY,TRBV7-9,NA
ASSLAGDSLYEQY,TRBV11-2,NA
ASSPFSTDQETQY,TRBV7-8,few
ASRGQGSQETQY,TRBV6-1,NA
ASSTGTANTGELF,TRBV11-3,few
ASSFDGTLGYT,TRBV7-4,NA
SARERGLAYEQY,TRBV20-1,few
ASSLSPDGPNEKLF,TRBV5-6,few
ASSFGQGNYGYT,TRBV11-2,NA
ASGPLGGPGTQY,TRBV12-3/TRBV12-4,NA
SVEDRAGGAYEQY,TRBV29-1,NA
ASSFSGRGADTQY,TRBV28,NA